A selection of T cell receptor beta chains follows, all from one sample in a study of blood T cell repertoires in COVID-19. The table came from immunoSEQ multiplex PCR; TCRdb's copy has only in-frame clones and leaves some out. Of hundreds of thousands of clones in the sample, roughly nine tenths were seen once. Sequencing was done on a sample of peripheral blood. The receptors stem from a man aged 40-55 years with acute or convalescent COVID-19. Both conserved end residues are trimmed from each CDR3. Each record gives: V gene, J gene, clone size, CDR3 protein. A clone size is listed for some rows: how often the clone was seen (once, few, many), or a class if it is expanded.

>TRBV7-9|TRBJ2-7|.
ASSLSSQYEQY
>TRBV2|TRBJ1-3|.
ASTGSSGNTIY
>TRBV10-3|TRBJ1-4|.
AISRDTQPTNEKLF
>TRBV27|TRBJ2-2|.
ASSLGQVALGLAGIGAGELF
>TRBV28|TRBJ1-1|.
ASSSNWGVFF
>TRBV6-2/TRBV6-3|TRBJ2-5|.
ASSPGPETQY
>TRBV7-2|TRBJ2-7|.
ASSLGGQGFYEQY
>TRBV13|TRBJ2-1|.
ASSSITGSAYNEQF
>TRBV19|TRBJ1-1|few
ASSIGRTEAF
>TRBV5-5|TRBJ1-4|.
ASSSNQPGEKLF